This record concerns one T cell receptor (beta chain) sequence. What it binds is unknown. This clone may be a read error of a much larger clone one base away. This sample was taken from a study of blood T cells in healthy people across ages. Across the study: Through template switching, about one barcoded beta molecule was captured per two T cells, as measured in model experiments.

Every sample had a minimum of 6.5 million PBMCs isolated. Overall study findings and caveats: Older individuals had lower TCR beta diversity per million T cells (the decline was roughly linear).

Sample-barcoded 5' priming and a J-beta primer mix drove a second PCR of roughly 7 to 11 cycles. Via MiXCR, TCRdb re-called the 5' RACE reads, giving one row per CDR3 protein. The table includes some 790,000 distinct CDR3 sequences, 29% detected once. Trimming cost V 2 bases and J 0 bases; bases outside gene matches: 9. CDR3 length: 16 amino acids. CDR1 DFQATT and CDR2 SNEGSKA come from the germline V gene (reference sequence). The sample consisted of blood. The chain carries TRBV20-1 and TRBJ1-2; 7 bases are a match to TRBD1. This TCR derives from a woman older than 75 in good health. The CDR3: CSARKNRGLANYGYTF. CDR3 DNA: TGCAGTGCTAGAAAAAACAGGGGATTGGCTAACTATGGCTACACCTTC.